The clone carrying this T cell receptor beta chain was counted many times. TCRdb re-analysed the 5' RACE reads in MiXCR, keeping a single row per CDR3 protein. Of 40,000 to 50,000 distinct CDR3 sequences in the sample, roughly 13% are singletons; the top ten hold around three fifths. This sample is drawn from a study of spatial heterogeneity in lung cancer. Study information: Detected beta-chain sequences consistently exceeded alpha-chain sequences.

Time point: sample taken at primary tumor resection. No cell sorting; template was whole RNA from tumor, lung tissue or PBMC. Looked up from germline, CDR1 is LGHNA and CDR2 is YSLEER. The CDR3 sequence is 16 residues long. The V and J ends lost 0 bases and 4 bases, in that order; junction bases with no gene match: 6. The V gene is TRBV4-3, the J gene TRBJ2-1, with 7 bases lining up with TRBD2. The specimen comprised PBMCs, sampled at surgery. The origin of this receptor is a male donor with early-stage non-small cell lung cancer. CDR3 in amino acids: CASSQDTRETYNEQFF. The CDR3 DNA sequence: TGCGCCAGCAGCCAAGATACGCGGGAGACTTACAATGAGCAGTTCTTC.